The rows below give T cell receptor beta chains drawn from one sample of a study of cytomegalovirus exposure and HLA in healthy donors. TCRdb keeps only in-frame clones here, not all; method: immunoSEQ multiplex PCR. This sample's clone table lists roughly 31,000 clones. The sequencing sample was made of PBMCs. These receptors originate from a man aged 25-45 years in good health and CMV-seronegative. Each CDR3 is given with its conserved first and last residue. The order of the fields is J gene, D gene, V gene, clone size, CDR3 protein, CDR3 DNA. The D gene is left open where the match is weak. Clone sizes are given selectively: once, few, many, or a class where the clone is expanded.

TRBJ2-2	-	TRBV5-4	-	CASSKPGTPGRGGELFF	TGTGCCAGCAGCAAACCCGGGACACCGGGGAGGGGCGGGGAGCTGTTTTTT
TRBJ2-5	-	TRBV19	-	CASSTRGTQETQYF	TGTGCCAGTAGTACCCGGGGGACCCAAGAGACCCAGTACTTC
TRBJ2-7	-	TRBV5-1	-	CASPWGRSYEQYF	TGCGCCAGCCCTTGGGGGAGGTCCTACGAGCAGTACTTC
TRBJ1-3	-	TRBV4-2	-	CASSQASGNTIYF	TGTGCCAGCAGCCAAGCATCTGGAAACACCATATATTTT
TRBJ1-2	-	TRBV4-2	-	CASSQDLNSGYGYTF	TGTGCCAGCAGCCAAGATCTTAACAGTGGCTATGGCTACACCTTC
TRBJ1-1	-	TRBV10-3	-	CAISDTENTEAFF	TGTGCCATCAGTGACACAGAGAACACTGAAGCTTTCTTT
TRBJ2-4	TRBD2	TRBV19	-	CASSKPPGTSRKNIQYF	TGTGCCAGTAGTAAGCCTCCAGGGACTAGCAGAAAAAACATTCAGTACTTC
TRBJ2-1	TRBD1	TRBV5-4	-	CASSLETGGVYNEQFF	TGTGCCAGCAGCTTGGAGACAGGGGGAGTCTACAATGAGCAGTTCTTC
TRBJ2-3	-	TRBV19	-	CASNFYRGTDTQYF	TGTGCCAGTAATTTCTACAGGGGCACAGATACGCAGTATTTT
TRBJ1-2	-	TRBV7-2	-	CASSLVPGSPSSLYGYTF	TGTGCCAGCAGCTTAGTTCCGGGGTCCCCCTCTTCCCTATATGGCTACACCTTC
TRBJ2-1	-	TRBV28	-	CASSLYDNYNEQFF	TGTGCCAGCAGTTTATACGACAACTACAATGAGCAGTTCTTC
TRBJ2-7	TRBD2	TRBV6-5	-	CASSDGLAGAYEQYF	TGTGCCAGCTCGGATGGACTAGCGGGGGCCTACGAGCAGTACTTC
TRBJ2-1	-	TRBV7-6	-	CASSLEQGGFNEQFF	TGTGCCAGCAGCTTAGAACAGGGGGGGTTCAATGAGCAGTTCTTC
TRBJ1-5	-	TRBV2	-	CASSENWRPQHF	TGTGCCAGCAGTGAAAATTGGAGGCCCCAGCATTTT
TRBJ1-1	-	TRBV18	-	CASSPLASTEAFF	TGTGCCAGCTCACCATTGGCCAGTACTGAAGCTTTCTTT
TRBJ1-1	TRBD1	TRBV19	-	CASSFSGQGYTEAFF	TGTGCCAGTAGTTTTTCGGGACAGGGATACACTGAAGCTTTCTTT
TRBJ1-5	TRBD1	TRBV18	-	CASSRGQSNNQPQHF	TGTGCCAGCTCCCGGGGACAGAGCAACAATCAGCCCCAGCATTTT
TRBJ2-3	TRBD2	TRBV19	-	CASRRPSRAGGTDTQYF	TGTGCCAGTAGGCGCCCGAGTCGGGCGGGGGGCACAGATACGCAGTATTTT
TRBJ2-3	-	TRBV5-8	-	CASSPNTDTQYF	TGTGCCAGCAGCCCCAACACAGATACGCAGTATTTT
TRBJ2-3	-	TRBV11-2	-	CASSLDTQYF	TGTGCCAGCAGCCTAGATACGCAGTATTTT
TRBJ2-3	-	TRBV7-2	-	CASTQVLTEGDTQYF	TGTGCCAGCACCCAGGTCCTGACTGAGGGAGATACGCAGTATTTT
TRBJ1-2	-	TRBV5-1	-	CASSNGGIRPSNYGYTF	TGCGCCAGCAGCAATGGGGGCATTCGTCCCTCCAACTATGGCTACACCTTC
TRBJ1-3	TRBD1	TRBV14	-	CASSQARGQFGSGNTIYF	TGTGCCAGCAGCCAAGCCAGGGGGCAATTTGGCTCTGGAAACACCATATATTTT
TRBJ1-1	-	TRBV7-2	-	CASRVQGNTEAFF	TGTGCCAGCAGAGTACAGGGGAACACTGAAGCTTTCTTT
TRBJ2-1	-	TRBV6-5	medium-sized	CASSRTQGYNEQFF	TGTGCCAGCAGTCGCACCCAGGGTTACAATGAGCAGTTCTTC
TRBJ2-3	-	TRBV5-1	-	CASSPGRPRGTDTQYF	TGCGCCAGCAGCCCAGGGAGGCCCCGGGGAACAGATACGCAGTATTTT
TRBJ1-3	TRBD1	TRBV6-5	-	CASSSYRGYSGNTIYF	TGTGCCAGCAGTTCCTACAGGGGTTACTCTGGAAACACCATATATTTT
TRBJ2-7	TRBD2	TRBV7-2	-	CASSWGLAPYEQYF	TGTGCCAGCAGCTGGGGACTAGCCCCCTACGAGCAGTACTTC
TRBJ2-7	TRBD2	TRBV2	-	CASKRDSYEQYF	TGTGCCAGCAAGCGGGACTCCTACGAGCAGTACTTC
TRBJ1-5	TRBD1	TRBV28	-	CASRVTGGGSLPQHF	TGTGCCAGCAGGGTTACAGGGGGCGGTTCTTTGCCCCAGCATTTT
TRBJ1-4	-	TRBV6-5	-	CASSSPVSGVEKLFF	TGTGCCAGCAGTTCCCCGGTGTCAGGGGTTGAAAAACTGTTTTTT
TRBJ2-7	TRBD1	TRBV10-3	-	CATFRGRDEQYF	TGTGCCACCTTCAGGGGGAGAGACGAGCAGTACTTC
TRBJ1-6	-	TRBV7-6	-	CASSLMGDSPLHF	TGTGCCAGCAGCTTAATGGGAGATTCACCCCTCCACTTT
TRBJ2-7	TRBD1	TRBV9	-	CASSPRQGVSYEQYF	TGTGCCAGCAGCCCCCGACAGGGGGTCAGCTACGAGCAGTACTTC
TRBJ2-7	TRBD1	TRBV7-9	medium-sized	CASSPDRVVQYF	TGTGCCAGCAGCCCGGACAGGGTAGTTCAGTACTTC
TRBJ2-7	TRBD1	TRBV6-1	-	CASNYRGEDYEQYF	TGTGCCAGCAACTACAGGGGAGAGGACTACGAGCAGTACTTC
TRBJ2-7	-	TRBV6-6	-	CASSYATGQYF	TGTGCCAGCAGTTACGCCACAGGGCAGTACTTC
TRBJ1-3	-	TRBV30	-	CAQPGFSGNTIYF	TGTGCCCAACCAGGCTTCTCTGGAAACACCATATATTTT
TRBJ2-4	-	TRBV2	-	CASSSDLDKNIQYF	TGTGCCAGCAGTTCGGACTTAGATAAAAACATTCAGTACTTC
TRBJ2-2	TRBD1	TRBV25-1	-	CASSDRGQGAGTGELFF	TGTGCCAGCAGTGACCGGGGACAGGGGGCAGGCACCGGGGAGCTGTTTTTT
TRBJ2-7	-	TRBV18	-	CASSLRGWDEQYF	TGTGCCAGCTCACTCCGGGGTTGGGACGAGCAGTACTTC
TRBJ2-5	TRBD1	TRBV7-6	-	CASSSWTGDGETQYF	TGTGCCAGCAGCTCCTGGACAGGCGACGGGGAGACCCAGTACTTC
TRBJ1-2	-	TRBV6-4	-	CASSDSSRGVGGYTF	TGTGCCAGCAGTGACTCGAGCAGGGGCGTAGGTGGCTACACCTTC
TRBJ1-6	TRBD1	TRBV6-1	-	CASSEGQGASNSPLHF	TGTGCCAGCAGTGAAGGACAGGGAGCGAGTAATTCACCCCTCCACTTT
TRBJ1-3	-	TRBV13	-	CASSPQGWRNTIYF	TGTGCCAGCAGCCCCCAGGGATGGCGAAACACCATATATTTT
TRBJ2-7	-	TRBV29-1	-	CSVARGQGLQQYF	TGCAGCGTTGCACGTGGGCAGGGGCTACAGCAGTACTTC
TRBJ2-7	-	TRBV5-1	-	CASSLTVAGSGRSSYEQYF	TGCGCCAGCAGCTTGACGGTTGCTGGAAGCGGGCGAAGCTCCTACGAGCAGTACTTC
TRBJ2-3	-	TRBV6-5	-	CASSWTDTDTQYF	TGTGCCAGCAGTTGGACAGACACAGATACGCAGTATTTT
TRBJ2-3	TRBD2	TRBV11-2	-	CASSSRTSGSSTDTQYF	TGTGCCAGCAGCTCCCGGACTAGCGGGTCTAGCACAGATACGCAGTATTTT
TRBJ2-7	-	TRBV7-9	-	CASSPLTYEQYF	TGTGCCAGCAGCCCTCTAACCTACGAGCAGTACTTC
TRBJ2-2	-	TRBV11-2	-	CASSHPLGARGTGTGELFF	TGTGCCAGCAGCCACCCATTAGGGGCTCGCGGGACGGGGACCGGGGAGCTGTTTTTT
TRBJ2-7	-	TRBV4-2	-	CASSQVPGEASYEQYF	TGTGCCAGCAGCCAGGTTCCAGGGGAAGCTTCGTACGAGCAGTACTTC
TRBJ2-3	-	TRBV18	-	CASSPFGGGGDTQYF	TGTGCCAGCTCACCATTCGGTGGAGGAGGGGATACGCAGTATTTT